Shown below are 22 T cell receptor beta chains from a single sample sequenced in a study of T cells in Graves' hyperthyroidism and ophthalmopathy. The source material, RNA transcripts, was used to amplify TCR beta CDR3 regions. A first-round RT-PCR of the TCR CDR3 used the HTBI primer set. TCRdb fed the multiplex PCR reads into MiXCR, producing one record per CDR3 protein. The sample contains around 600,000 distinct CDR3 sequences, just under 45% of which appear only once. The sequenced sample consisted of peripheral blood or thyroid tissue (not recorded which). The receptors were gathered from an adult man with Graves' disease, either hyperthyroidism or ophthalmopathy (not recorded which).

This chain links TRBV6-6 with TRBJ2-2; the match to TRBD2 covers 9 bases. The CDR3 extends over 17 amino acids. V trimming: 6 bases; J trimming: 3 bases; junction bases outside the gene matches: 11. Germline loops: CDR1 MNHNY, CDR2 SVGAGI (reference sequence). The CDR3 DNA reads TGTGCCAGCAGCCCGTTACTAGCGGGTCTCGACACCGGGGAGCTGTTTTTT. It encodes CASSPLLAGLDTGELFF.

CDR3 protein: CASSDPPSPLHF. DNA of the CDR3: TGTGCCAGCTCAGACCCCCCTTCACCCCTCCACTTT. The chain has TRBV7-8 and TRBJ1-6; D gene uncertain. Germline values: CDR1 SGHVS, CDR2 FQNEAQ. The germline V and J ends were trimmed by 8 bases and 9 bases, with 11 bases remaining between them. The CDR3 totals 12 residues. The variable domain in full, with the rest retrieved from reference TRBV7-8 and TRBJ1-6, is GAGVSQSPRYKVAKRGQDVALRCDPISGHVSLFWYQQALGQGPEFLTYFQNEAQLDKSGLPSDRFFAERPEGSVSTLKIQRTQQEDSAVYLCASSDPPSPLHFGNGTRLTVT.

The chain is built from TRBV7-9 and TRBJ1-6; perhaps TRBD1 as D (6 bases). V lost 4 bases and J lost 8, with 15 bases in between. The germline V gene encodes CDR1 SEHNR and CDR2 FQNEAQ (reference sequence). The CDR3 spans 15 residues. CDR3 region: CASSSDRPRDSPLHF. The CDR3, as DNA: TGTGCCAGCAGCTCCGACAGGCCTCGGGATTCACCCCTCCACTTT.

The chain recombines TRBV7-8 with TRBJ2-7, with D possibly matching TRBD2 (5 bases). This CDR3 is built from 14 residues. Germline CDR1 reads SGHVS; CDR2 reads FQNEAQ. V lost 5 bases and J lost 4, with 15 bases in between. For the CDR3, the DNA is TGTGCCAGCAGCGTTGCTCCTCCGGGATACGAGCAGTACTTC. Translated, it gives CASSVAPPGYEQYF.

This clonotype showed up just once. The chain's CDR3 is CASSPQPRGYTF. The CDR3 DNA sequence: TGTGCCAGCTCACCACAACCGCGGGGCTACACCTTC. The chain carries TRBV2 and TRBJ1-2, with unresolved D. CDR3 length equals 12 residues. V was shortened by 8 bases and J by 8 bases, with 15 bases between the two germline ends. Germline V gene lookup returns CDR1 SNHLY and CDR2 FYNNEI. Complete variable domain (other parts from reference TRBV2 and TRBJ1-2): EPEVTQTPSHQVTQMGQEVILRCVPISNHLYFYWYRQILGQKVEFLVSFYNNEISEKSEIFDDQFSVERPDGSNFTLKIRSTKLEDSAMYFCASSPQPRGYTFGSGTRLTVV.

At least ten counts were recorded for this clonotype. This sequence joins TRBV7-9 and TRBJ1-1, with no clear D. Between the trimmed V and J ends, which lost 1 base and 5 bases, there was a span of 14 bases. Germline V gives CDR1 SEHNR, CDR2 FQNEAQ (reference sequence). The CDR3 runs to 15 residues. DNA of the CDR3: TGTGCCAGCAGCTTAGTTAGGCCCGGCGGTACTGAAGCTTTCTTT. It specifies CASSLVRPGGTEAFF.

On this clonotype itself: One end of the junction is discordant with germline, which a read error may explain. The chain employs TRBV7-8 and TRBJ2-5; possible D gene TRBD1, 6 bases. Germline V CDR1 and CDR2: SGHVS, FQNEAQ. The CDR3 runs to 15 residues. In DNA form, the CDR3 reads TGTGCCAGCAGCTTAGTAGGGGGACGGTTAGAGGCCCAGTACTTC. Translation gives CASSLVGGRLEAQYF.

This clonotype came up a few times. This chain's CDR3 is CASSGFRGSGELFF. The CDR3 DNA sequence: TGTGCCAGCAGTGGATTCAGGGGTTCCGGGGAGCTGTTTTTT. The rearrangement joins TRBV6-5 to TRBJ2-2, with a possible D match to TRBD1 (6 bases). Trimming took 5 bases from V and 6 from J, leaving 13 bases between them. The CDR3 loop spans 14 amino acids. Germline V CDR1 and CDR2: MNHEY, SVGAGI.

This clonotype was recorded at least ten times. The chain uses TRBV29-1 and TRBJ1-6; maybe TRBD1 (6 bases). Germline V CDR1 and CDR2: SQVTM, ANQGSEA. There are 14 residues in the CDR3. CDR3 residues: CVRWGAPADSPLHF. The CDR3, as DNA: TGCGTCAGATGGGGGGCGCCGGCTGATTCACCCCTCCACTTT.

V and J are TRBV6-5 and TRBJ1-3; D gene uncertain. CDR1 is MNHEY, CDR2 SVGAGI, per germline. The CDR3 is made up of 16 amino acids. Trimming shortened V by 5 bases and J by 0 bases, and 14 bases separated the two germline ends. The CDR3 protein is CASSEAGRYSGNTIYF. CDR3 coding DNA: TGTGCCAGCAGTGAAGCAGGCAGGTACTCTGGAAACACCATATATTTT.

The V call is TRBV9, the J call TRBJ1-5, with D hard to call. The CDR3 covers 14 residues. The V and J ends lost 7 bases and 0 bases respectively, with 11 bases between them. The germline V gene encodes CDR1 SGDLS and CDR2 YYNGEE. The CDR3 sequence is CASAAQYSNQPQHF. CDR3 nucleotide sequence: TGTGCCAGCGCTGCACAGTATAGCAATCAGCCCCAGCATTTT.

The sample holds one count of this clonotype. The chain uses TRBV11-2 and TRBJ1-5; 12 nucleotides agree with TRBD1. V lost 1 base and J lost 1; bases outside the gene matches: 11. Germline V lookup: CDR1 SGHAT, CDR2 FQNNGV. The CDR3 has 20 amino acids. CDR3 bases: TGTGCCAGCAGCTTAGTCCCGGGACAGGGGGCGAAAGGAAGCAATCAGCCCCAGCATTTT. Protein sequence: CASSLVPGQGAKGSNQPQHF.

V and J are TRBV2 and TRBJ1-2; 9 bases fit TRBD1. CDR1 SNHLY and CDR2 FYNNEI come from the germline V gene. V lost 5 bases and J lost 4; bases outside the gene matches: 11. The CDR3 consists of 16 residues. The CDR3 spells CASSFLGTGGRYGYTF. CDR3 bases: TGTGCCAGCAGTTTCCTTGGAACAGGGGGCCGCTATGGCTACACCTTC.

This chain connects TRBV10-3 to TRBJ1-6; the match to TRBD1 covers 8 bases. CDR1 ENHRY and CDR2 SYGVKD come from the germline V gene. This CDR3 region has 14 residues. V was clipped by 6 bases and J by 9 bases; unmatched bases: 7. The CDR3 here is CAISPGQGGSPLHF. The CDR3 DNA follows: TGTGCCATCAGCCCCGGACAGGGCGGTTCACCCCTCCACTTT.

The genes are TRBV20-1 and TRBJ2-2, with 7 bases matching TRBD1. The CDR3 is 13 amino acids. Germline loops: CDR1 DFQATT, CDR2 SNEGSKA (reference sequence). CDR3 bases: TGCAGCTTGGGGACAGCGAACACCGGGGAGCTGTTTTTT. Its protein product is CSLGTANTGELFF.

This clonotype showed up just a few times. This chain joins TRBV5-1 and TRBJ1-1; D is undetermined. The CDR3 runs to 13 residues. The V end was cut by 0 bases, the J end by 2 bases, with 5 bases between. Germline V gene data show CDR1 as SGHRS and CDR2 as YFSETQ. The CDR3: CASSLDHNTEAFF. The CDR3 DNA reads as TGCGCCAGCAGCTTGGATCATAACACTGAAGCTTTCTTT.

This clonotype was recorded at least ten times. This chain connects TRBV29-1 to TRBJ1-1, with a tentative D call TRBD1 (5 bases). CDR1 is SQVTM and CDR2 is ANQGSEA in the germline V gene. The CDR3 is 13 residues long. V was trimmed by 4 bases and J by 5 bases, leaving 14 bases between them. CDR3 sequence (DNA): TGCAGCGTTGCCCAGGGAGGGCGAACTGAAGCTTTCTTT. It is translated as CSVAQGGRTEAFF.

This clonotype was counted ten times or more. The rearrangement links TRBV2 to TRBJ2-5; 7 bases line up with TRBD2. After removal of 2 bases from V and 7 bases from J, the junction contained 10 bases not matched to a gene. Germline CDR1 and CDR2: SNHLY and FYNNEI. There are 15 residues in the CDR3. CDR3 residues: CASSENGGEWVTQYF. In DNA, the CDR3 is TGTGCCAGCAGTGAAAATGGGGGGGAGTGGGTGACCCAGTACTTC.

With regard to this clonotype: One end of the junction does not line up with germline, which may come from a read error. The rearrangement links TRBV10-2 to TRBJ1-3; possibly TRBD1 for D (6 bases). Per germline, CDR1 WSHSY and CDR2 SAAADI. The CDR3 extends over 19 amino acids. The CDR3 spells CASPPTPEEGGTSGNTIYF. CDR3 in DNA: TGTGCCAGCCCTCCTACCCCGGAGGAAGGGGGTACCTCTGGAAACACCATATATTTT.

The V and J genes are TRBV20-1 and TRBJ2-2, with 7 bases fitting TRBD2. The CDR3 spans 14 residues. V shed 6 bases, J shed 2 bases, and the junction held 6 bases outside the gene matches. Germline V gives CDR1 DFQATT, CDR2 SNEGSKA (reference sequence). CDR3 loop: CSASGLQNTGELFF. The CDR3 DNA reads as TGCAGTGCGTCGGGACTACAAAACACCGGGGAGCTGTTTTTT.

This clonotype was counted ten times or more. The chain links TRBV2 to TRBJ1-2; no clear D. The CDR3 extends over 11 amino acids. Trimming removed 8 bases from V and 8 bases from J, with 12 bases in between. In germline, CDR1 is SNHLY, CDR2 FYNNEI. The CDR3 here is CASAQGVGYTF. Written as DNA, the CDR3 is TGTGCCAGCGCTCAAGGAGTCGGCTACACCTTC.

The rearrangement links TRBV2 to TRBJ1-6, with D uncertain. The length of the CDR3 is 14 residues. Germline assignment: CDR1 SNHLY and CDR2 FYNNEI. V was clipped by 5 bases and J by 4 bases, with 9 bases between them. CDR3 nucleotides: TGTGCCAGCAGTCCAGCAGATTATAATTCACCCCTCCACTTT. This codes for CASSPADYNSPLHF. The variable domain in full, with the rest retrieved from reference TRBV2 and TRBJ1-6, is EPEVTQTPSHQVTQMGQEVILRCVPISNHLYFYWYRQILGQKVEFLVSFYNNEISEKSEIFDDQFSVERPDGSNFTLKIRSTKLEDSAMYFCASSPADYNSPLHFGNGTRLTVT.